This T cell receptor beta chain emerged from a study of spatial heterogeneity in lung cancer. Study background: The donors were approximately 70 patients with non-small cell lung cancer that was early-stage and untreated. Median follow-up for sequenced PBMC samples was around two years after resection, when such samples existed. Compared with alpha-chain sequences, beta-chain sequences were consistently detected in greater numbers.

Findings and limits, study-wide: Detection of ubiquitous tumor TCRs in blood was higher at resection than follow-up.

Noted time point: blood at routine non-recurrence follow-up after resection. Tumor, nontumor lung or frozen PBMC supplied whole RNA, sequenced without sorting. TCRdb reprocessed the 5' RACE reads with MiXCR, giving one entry per CDR3 protein. This table holds around 110,000 distinct CDR3 sequences, approximately 12% found once. This CDR3 comprises 17 residues. Trimming pared 5 bases from V and 5 bases from J, leaving 23 bases between. CDR1 is SGHAT and CDR2 is FQNNGV in the germline V gene. In the case of this clonotype: Antigen: not known.

This clonotype was obtained from a male donor with early-stage non-small cell lung cancer. The rearrangement links TRBV11-2 to TRBJ2-3, with TRBD2 as a possible D gene (6 bases). Sequenced here: PBMCs, sampled at follow-up. The DNA for the CDR3 is TGTGCCAGCAGCCCCACCCTAGGGGCGGGGAGAGGAGATACGCAGTATTTT. Its translation is CASSPTLGAGRGDTQYF.